A single sample is the source of the 10 T cell receptor beta chains below, sequenced in a study of identical twins. MiXCR, applied by TCRdb to the 5' RACE reads, yields one record per CDR3 protein. The sample lists 700,000 or so distinct CDR3 sequences, around 8.3% seen once, with 0.85% to 1% in the top ten. These same records also appear under a second study, on yellow fever vaccine responses in identical twins.

The sample was PBMCs. These TCRs come from a woman between 18 and 29 years old in good health.

This clonotype occurred many times. The chain has TRBV10-3 and TRBJ2-3; a weak D match, TRBD1 (6 bases). Trimming shortened V by 7 bases and J by 2 bases, and 13 bases separated the two germline ends. This CDR3 has 14 residues. Germline V gives CDR1 ENHRY, CDR2 SYGVKD. CDR3 bases: TGTGCCATCAAGACAGGAGCAACCACAGATACGCAGTATTTT. Its translation is CAIKTGATTDTQYF.

V is TRBV20-1 and J is TRBJ2-3; D gene uncertain. The CDR3 extends over 17 amino acids. With 3 bases removed from V and 3 bases from J, the gap between germline ends came to 22 bases. Germline V gives CDR1 DFQATT, CDR2 SNEGSKA (reference sequence). CDR3 amino acids: CSASGVLTFPQTDTQYF. CDR3 DNA: TGCAGTGCTAGCGGAGTGCTGACTTTTCCACAGACAGATACGCAGTATTTT.

J is TRBJ2-5 and V is TRBV27; TRBD2 agrees at 11 bases. CDR1 is MNHEY, CDR2 SMNVEV, per germline (reference sequence). The CDR3 extends over 18 amino acids. The J segment lost 0 bases and the V segment lost 6 bases, leaving 12 bases of the junction unmatched. Here the CDR3 DNA reads TGTGCCAGCAGGGGCGGGTTAGCGGGAGGGCGAAACCAAGAGACCCAGTACTTC. This encodes CASRGGLAGGRNQETQYF.

The chain carries TRBV27 and TRBJ2-7; D tentatively fits TRBD1 or TRBD2 (6 bases each). V was cut by 6 bases and J by 0 bases, with 15 bases left in between. The germline V gene encodes CDR1 MNHEY and CDR2 SMNVEV (reference sequence). The CDR3 sequence is 15 residues long. The CDR3: CASSPAGTSSYEQYF. The CDR3 coding sequence is TGTGCCAGCAGCCCCGCGGGGACAAGCTCCTACGAGCAGTACTTC.

The table lists this clonotype with a few counts. The chain couples TRBV20-1 to TRBJ2-5, with 14 nucleotides matching TRBD2. The CDR3 is made up of 16 amino acids. With V trimmed by 5 bases and J by 3 bases, 8 bases remained unmatched. Germline CDR1 is DFQATT and CDR2 is SNEGSKA (reference sequence). DNA of the CDR3: TGCAGTGCTTCGCCCCGACTAGCGGGAGGGGAAGAGACCCAGTACTTC. Translation gives CSASPRLAGGEETQYF.

This clonotype was picked up many times. The chain is built from TRBV5-1 and TRBJ2-5, with D perhaps assigned TRBD1 or TRBD2 (5 bases each). The V gene's germline CDR1 is SGHRS and CDR2 YFSETQ. The CDR3 runs to 16 residues. V lost 4 bases and J lost 4, with 20 bases in between. The CDR3 DNA follows: TGCGCCAGCAGCAGGGGCCTGCCGGGAATAGTAGAGACCCAGTACTTC. This codes for CASSRGLPGIVETQYF.

CDR3 nucleotide sequence: TGTGCCAGCAGCCAGAGGAGCGGAGGCTCCTACAATGAGCAGTTCTTC. It translates to CASSQRSGGSYNEQFF. V gene TRBV11-3 combines with J gene TRBJ2-1; possible D gene TRBD2, 5 bases. Germline CDR1 is SGHNT and CDR2 is YENEEA. V lost 5 bases to trimming and J lost 0 bases, with 14 bases between them. The CDR3 has 16 amino acids.

The J gene is TRBJ1-1, the V gene TRBV21-1; the table gives TRBD1 as D, unverified against the DNA. TRBV21-1 is a recognized pseudogene. The CDR3 length is 17 residues. CDR3 region: CASHNQFGGASLGEAFF. CDR3 nucleotide sequence: TGTGCCAGCCACAACCAATTTGGGGGAGCAAGCCTAGGTGAAGCTTTCTTT.

This clonotype was detected only a few times. The DNA of the CDR3 is TGTGCCAGCAGCACGATGGGGGCGGGCACAGATACGCAGTATTTT. Encoded protein: CASSTMGAGTDTQYF. The V call is TRBV6-1, the J call TRBJ2-3, with D possibly being TRBD1 (6 bases). Germline V gene data show CDR1 as MNHNS and CDR2 as SASEGT. This CDR3 has 15 residues. The V end lost 6 bases, the J end lost 1 base, and 14 bases lay between the germline ends.

The chain has TRBV6-2 or TRBV6-3 and TRBJ2-1; no clear D. This CDR3 comprises 15 residues. With 10 bases removed from V and 1 base from J, the gap between germline ends came to 17 bases. Germline V lookup: CDR1 MNHEY, CDR2 SVGEGT. The CDR3 loop is CATFDFSDSYNEQFF. CDR3 in DNA: TGTGCCACCTTTGACTTCAGTGATTCCTACAATGAGCAGTTCTTC.